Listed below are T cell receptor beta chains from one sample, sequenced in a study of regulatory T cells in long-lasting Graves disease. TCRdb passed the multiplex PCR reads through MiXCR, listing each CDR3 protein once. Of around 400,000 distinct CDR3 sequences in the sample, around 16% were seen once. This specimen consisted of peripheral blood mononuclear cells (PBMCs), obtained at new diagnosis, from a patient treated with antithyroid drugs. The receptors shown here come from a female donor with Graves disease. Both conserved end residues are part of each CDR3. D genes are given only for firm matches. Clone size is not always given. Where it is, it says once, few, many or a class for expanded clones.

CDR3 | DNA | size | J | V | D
CASSFFVLGANEQYF | TGTGCCAGCAGTTTCTTCGTCTTGGGGGCCAACGAGCAGTACTTC | - | TRBJ2-7 | TRBV28 | -
CATGTTNTGELFF | TGTGCCACCGGGACCACGAACACCGGGGAGCTGTTTTTT | - | TRBJ2-2 | TRBV10-3 | -
CASGMYGTSVYNEQFF | TGTGCCAGTGGTATGTACGGGACTAGCGTCTACAATGAGCAGTTCTTC | - | TRBJ2-1 | TRBV19 | TRBD2
CASSLGGGRRSSYNSPLHF | TGTGCCAGCAGCTTAGGCGGAGGGCGTCGATCCTCCTATAATTCACCCCTCCACTTT | many | TRBJ1-6 | TRBV13 | -
CASSLGGNTEAFF | TGTGCCAGCAGCCTTGGGGGGAACACTGAAGCTTTCTTT | many | TRBJ1-1 | TRBV5-1 | -
CASTPLRRLVKSETQYF | TGTGCCAGTACCCCGCTCCGACGACTCGTCAAAAGTGAGACCCAGTACTTC | many | TRBJ2-5 | TRBV19 | -
CASSLDRSSTDTQYF | TGTGCCAGCAGCTTAGATCGGTCTAGCACAGATACGCAGTATTTT | many | TRBJ2-3 | TRBV11-2 | -
CASSAPGLAGGETQYF | TGTGCCAGCAGCGCACCGGGACTAGCGGGGGGGGAGACCCAGTACTTC | - | TRBJ2-5 | TRBV9 | TRBD2
CASSPSRGLSTYEQYF | TGTGCCAGCAGCCCTAGCAGGGGGCTCAGTACCTACGAGCAGTACTTC | many | TRBJ2-7 | TRBV28 | TRBD1
CASSLGQDEQYF | TGTGCCAGCAGCCTAGGTCAGGACGAGCAGTACTTC | - | TRBJ2-7 | TRBV7-9 | -
CASSPRTGREQFF | TGTGCCAGCAGCCCGAGGACAGGGCGCGAGCAGTTCTTC | many | TRBJ2-1 | TRBV9 | TRBD1
CATSDLVSSGNQETQYF | TGTGCCACCAGTGATTTGGTGTCTAGCGGGAACCAAGAGACCCAGTACTTC | few | TRBJ2-5 | TRBV24-1 | TRBD2
CASNRGLNQPQHF | TGTGCCAGCAATCGGGGGCTAAATCAGCCCCAGCATTTT | many | TRBJ1-5 | TRBV7-9 | -
CASSDIVLAGGAMYEQYF | TGTGCCAGCAGTGATATAGTTCTAGCGGGAGGTGCGATGTACGAGCAGTACTTC | many | TRBJ2-7 | TRBV2 | TRBD2
CASGWGEQYF | TGTGCCAGCGGCTGGGGCGAGCAGTACTTC | few | TRBJ2-7 | TRBV6-1 | -
CATKDRMNTEAFF | TGTGCCACCAAGGACAGAATGAACACTGAAGCTTTCTTT | many | TRBJ1-1 | TRBV12-3/TRBV12-4 | -
CASSLVLAGGPKEQFF | TGTGCCAGCAGCTTAGTCTTAGCGGGAGGGCCAAAAGAGCAGTTCTTC | - | TRBJ2-1 | TRBV7-2 | TRBD2
CASSPYDTGLETQYF | TGTGCCAGCAGCCCTTACGATACAGGGTTGGAGACCCAGTACTTC | many | TRBJ2-5 | TRBV7-8 | -
CASSYAGELFF | TGTGCCAGCAGTTACGCCGGGGAGCTGTTTTTT | many | TRBJ2-2 | TRBV27 | -
CAWSASGNTIYF | TGTGCCTGGAGTGCCTCTGGAAACACCATATATTTT | many | TRBJ1-3 | TRBV30 | -
CSVYRNEQFF | TGCAGCGTTTATAGGAATGAGCAGTTCTTC | - | TRBJ2-1 | TRBV29-1 | -
CASSVGGAGDEYTEAFF | TGTGCCAGCAGCGTAGGTGGGGCAGGGGATGAGTACACTGAAGCTTTCTTT | many | TRBJ1-1 | TRBV9 | -
CASSLARTGGVYEQYF | TGTGCCAGCAGTTTAGCGAGAACAGGGGGCGTCTACGAGCAGTACTTC | many | TRBJ2-7 | TRBV28 | TRBD1
CATSDGGRRTF | TGTGCCACCAGTGATGGGGGGCGCCGCACCTTC | - | TRBJ1-2 | TRBV24-1 | -